A selection of T cell receptor beta chains follows, all from one sample in a study of read filtering for tumor transcriptome and immune sequencing. TCRdb re-analysed the reads in MiXCR, keeping a single row per CDR3 protein. The sample lists 100,000 to 150,000 distinct CDR3 sequences, 13% seen once, with roughly 11% in the top ten. Source material: a population of CD138-negative cells sorted from bone marrow. These receptors originate from a donor aged 40 or over with multiple myeloma. CDR3s include the opening cysteine and the closing phenylalanine or tryptophan. A D gene is named only where the DNA matches it firmly. The listing skips clone size in some rows; elsewhere it reads once, few, many or a size class.

d_call: -; v_call: TRBV27; clone_size: many; j_call: TRBJ2-1; cdr3_nt: TGTGCCAGCAGCAGAACAGGGGGGGCCTACAATGAGCAGTTCTTC; cdr3_aa: CASSRTGGAYNEQFF
d_call: TRBD1; v_call: TRBV7-2; clone_size: -; j_call: TRBJ2-1; cdr3_nt: TGTGCCAGCAGCTTATACGGGGGACAGGTGGGGAATGAGCAGTTCTTC; cdr3_aa: CASSLYGGQVGNEQFF
d_call: -; v_call: TRBV18; clone_size: many; j_call: TRBJ1-1; cdr3_nt: TGTGCCAGCTCGTCGAGTAACACTGAAGCTTTCTTT; cdr3_aa: CASSSSNTEAFF
d_call: -; v_call: TRBV10-3; clone_size: many; j_call: TRBJ1-1; cdr3_nt: TGTGCCATCAGCGCCCGGGTTGACACTGAAGCTTTCTTT; cdr3_aa: CAISARVDTEAFF
d_call: TRBD2; v_call: TRBV12-3/TRBV12-4; clone_size: -; j_call: TRBJ2-3; cdr3_nt: TGTGCCAGCAGTCTAAAACTAGCGGGGGGGCGAGATGCGCAGTATTTT; cdr3_aa: CASSLKLAGGRDAQYF
d_call: -; v_call: TRBV20-1; clone_size: many; j_call: TRBJ2-5; cdr3_nt: TGCAGTGCTACTCCCGCTAGCCGGGGGGAGACCCAGTACTTC; cdr3_aa: CSATPASRGETQYF
d_call: TRBD2; v_call: TRBV6-6; clone_size: many; j_call: TRBJ2-1; cdr3_nt: TGTGCCAGCAGTTACTCCGGACTAGCGGGAGGGCACTTC; cdr3_aa: CASSYSGLAGGHF
d_call: -; v_call: TRBV4-1; clone_size: -; j_call: TRBJ2-5; cdr3_nt: TGCGCCAGCAGCCAAGTCTACGGACAGATACAAGAGACCCAGTACTTC; cdr3_aa: CASSQVYGQIQETQYF
d_call: -; v_call: TRBV5-1; clone_size: many; j_call: TRBJ2-1; cdr3_nt: TGCGCCAGCAGCTTGAAACAGGGTGTGTACAATGAGCAGTTCTTC; cdr3_aa: CASSLKQGVYNEQFF
d_call: -; v_call: TRBV5-1; clone_size: many; j_call: TRBJ2-1; cdr3_nt: TGCGCCAGCAGCTTGGTGGTGACTAGAAACAATGAGCAGTTCTTC; cdr3_aa: CASSLVVTRNNEQFF
d_call: -; v_call: TRBV5-1; clone_size: many; j_call: TRBJ2-1; cdr3_nt: TGCGCCAGCAGCTTGGAGGGGACTGGGTACAATGAGCAGTTCTTC; cdr3_aa: CASSLEGTGYNEQFF
d_call: -; v_call: TRBV20-1; clone_size: few; j_call: TRBJ2-3; cdr3_nt: TGCAGTGCTAGCAGACAAGGGGTCTCAGATACGCAGTATTTT; cdr3_aa: CSASRQGVSDTQYF